This T cell receptor beta chain is from a study of cytomegalovirus exposure and HLA in healthy donors. Overall study results and limits: There were 150 to 200 TCR beta chains listed as cytomegalovirus-associated.

Germline CDR1 SGHRS, CDR2 YFSETQ. Between the trimmed V and J ends, which lost 1 base and 4 bases, there was a span of 13 bases. CDR3 size: 15 residues. TCRdb keeps only in-frame clones here, not all; method: immunoSEQ multiplex PCR. The sample holds roughly 270,000 clones, around nine tenths seen once. About this clone itself: The antigen remains undetermined.

This receptor was obtained from a woman between 18 and 30 years old in good health and CMV-seronegative. This chain joins TRBV5-1 and TRBJ2-3; D is possibly TRBD1 (5 bases). Sample: PBMCs. The CDR3 reads CASSLRGLGADTQYF. CDR3 DNA: TGCGCCAGCAGCTTGAGGGGTTTGGGTGCAGATACGCAGTATTTT.